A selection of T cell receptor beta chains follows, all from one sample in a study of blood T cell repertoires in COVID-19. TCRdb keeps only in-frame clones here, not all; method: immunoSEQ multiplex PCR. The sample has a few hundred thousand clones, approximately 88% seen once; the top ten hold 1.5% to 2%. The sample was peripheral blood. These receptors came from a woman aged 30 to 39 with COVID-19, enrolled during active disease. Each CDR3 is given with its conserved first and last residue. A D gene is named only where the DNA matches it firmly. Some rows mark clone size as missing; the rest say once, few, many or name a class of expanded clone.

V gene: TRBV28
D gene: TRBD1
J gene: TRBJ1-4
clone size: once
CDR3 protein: CASSPGGTNEKLFF
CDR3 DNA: TGTGCCAGCAGCCCAGGGGGAACTAATGAAAAACTGTTTTTT

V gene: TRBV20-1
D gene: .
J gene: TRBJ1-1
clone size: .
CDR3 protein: CSASRVPNTEAFF
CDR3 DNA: TGCAGTGCTAGTCGGGTGCCGAACACTGAAGCTTTCTTT

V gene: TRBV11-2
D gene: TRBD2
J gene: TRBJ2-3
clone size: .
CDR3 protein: CASSLGLAVPDTQYF
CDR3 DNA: TGTGCCAGCAGCTTGGGACTAGCAGTGCCAGATACGCAGTATTTT

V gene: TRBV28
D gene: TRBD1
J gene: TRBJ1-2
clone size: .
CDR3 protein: CASSPPRGRLGGYTF
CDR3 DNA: TGTGCCAGCAGCCCACCCAGGGGGCGCCTAGGGGGCTACACCTTC

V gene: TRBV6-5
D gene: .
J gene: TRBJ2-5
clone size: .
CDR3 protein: CASSPWTAQETQYF
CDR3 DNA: TGTGCCAGCAGCCCCTGGACAGCGCAAGAGACCCAGTACTTC

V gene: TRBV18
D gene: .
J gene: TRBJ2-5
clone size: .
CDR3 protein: CASSPFFSNNQETQYF
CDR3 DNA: TGTGCCAGCTCACCGTTTTTCTCAAACAATCAAGAGACCCAGTACTTC

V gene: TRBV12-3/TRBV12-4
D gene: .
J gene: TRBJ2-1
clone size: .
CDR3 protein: CASSLGSREQFF
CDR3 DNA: TGTGCCAGCAGTTTAGGGTCGAGAGAGCAGTTCTTC

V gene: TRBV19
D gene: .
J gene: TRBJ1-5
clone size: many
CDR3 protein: CASSIGGTQPQHF
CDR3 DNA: TGTGCCAGTAGTATCGGGGGGACTCAGCCCCAGCATTTT

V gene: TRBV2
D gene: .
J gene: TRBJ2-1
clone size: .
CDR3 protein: CASSVGGASNEQFF
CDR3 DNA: TGTGCCAGCAGTGTGGGGGGGGCTTCCAATGAGCAGTTCTTC

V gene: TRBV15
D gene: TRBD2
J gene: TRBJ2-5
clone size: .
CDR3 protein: CATQTSGGAFQETQYF
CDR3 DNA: TGTGCCACCCAGACTAGCGGGGGAGCCTTTCAAGAGACCCAGTACTTC

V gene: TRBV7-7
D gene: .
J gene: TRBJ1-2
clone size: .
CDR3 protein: CASSLANRQGLVSVCGYTF
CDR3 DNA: TGTGCTAGCAGCTTAGCAAATAGGCAGGGTTTGGTTTCGGTGTGTGGCTACACCTTC

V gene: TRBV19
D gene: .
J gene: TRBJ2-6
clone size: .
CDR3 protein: CASRARAPDQPGANVLTF
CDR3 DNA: TGTGCCAGTAGGGCCAGGGCCCCCGACCAACCTGGGGCCAACGTCCTGACTTTC

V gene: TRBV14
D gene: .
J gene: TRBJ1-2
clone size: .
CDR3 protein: CASSLDRPSFLANYGYTF
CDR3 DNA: TGTGCCAGCAGCCTCGACAGGCCCTCCTTTCTAGCTAACTATGGCTACACCTTC

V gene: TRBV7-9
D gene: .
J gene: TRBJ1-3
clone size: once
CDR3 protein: CASIGSGNTIYF
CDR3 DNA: TGTGCCAGTATCGGTAGTGGAAACACCATATATTTT

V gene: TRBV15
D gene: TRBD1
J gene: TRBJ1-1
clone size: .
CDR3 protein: CATNTGTGDTWYTEAFF
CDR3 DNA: TGTGCCACTAATACCGGGACAGGGGATACTTGGTACACTGAAGCTTTCTTT

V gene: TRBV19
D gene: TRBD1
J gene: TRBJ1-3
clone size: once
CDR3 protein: CASSITGGRNTIYF
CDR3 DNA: TGTGCCAGTAGTATCACAGGGGGAAGAAACACCATATATTTT

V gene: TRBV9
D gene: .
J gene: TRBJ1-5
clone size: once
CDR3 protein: CASGGADSNQPQHF
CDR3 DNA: TGTGCCAGCGGCGGGGCAGATAGCAATCAGCCCCAGCATTTT

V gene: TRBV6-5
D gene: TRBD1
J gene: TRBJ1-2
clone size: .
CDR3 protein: CASSYSSGQGGGYTF
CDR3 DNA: TGTGCCAGCAGTTACTCATCGGGACAGGGAGGCGGCTACACCTTC

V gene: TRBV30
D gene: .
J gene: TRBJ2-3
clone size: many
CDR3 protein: CAWSGLVATDTQYF
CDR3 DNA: TGTGCCTGGAGTGGACTAGTGGCAACAGATACGCAGTATTTT

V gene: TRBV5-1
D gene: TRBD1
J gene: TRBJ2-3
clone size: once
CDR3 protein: CASSSGTGTDTQYF
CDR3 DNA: TGCGCCAGCAGCTCCGGGACAGGGACAGATACGCAGTATTTT

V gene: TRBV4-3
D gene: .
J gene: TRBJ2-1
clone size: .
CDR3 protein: CASSQSGSNEQFF
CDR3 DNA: TGCGCCAGCAGCCAATCCGGGAGCAATGAGCAGTTCTTC

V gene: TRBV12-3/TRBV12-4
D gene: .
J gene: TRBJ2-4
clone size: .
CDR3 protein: CASTLLGDIQYF
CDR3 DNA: TGTGCCAGCACCCTGTTAGGGGACATTCAGTACTTC

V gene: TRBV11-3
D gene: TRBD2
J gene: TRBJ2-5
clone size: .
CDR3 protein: CASSTPGLAGYQETQYF
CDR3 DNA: TGTGCCAGCAGCACCCCAGGACTAGCGGGGTACCAAGAGACCCAGTACTTC

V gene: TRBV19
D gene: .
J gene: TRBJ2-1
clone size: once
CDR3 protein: CASNNRQTYNEQFF
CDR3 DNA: TGTGCCAGTAACAACAGGCAAACCTACAATGAGCAGTTCTTC

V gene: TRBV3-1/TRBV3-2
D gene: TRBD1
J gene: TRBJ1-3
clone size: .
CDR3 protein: CASSLYRGVDTIYF
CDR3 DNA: TGTGCCAGCAGCCTCTACAGGGGTGTGGACACCATATATTTT

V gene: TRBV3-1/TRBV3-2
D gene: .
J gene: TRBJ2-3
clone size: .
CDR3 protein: CASSGGRASTDTQYF
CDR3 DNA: TGTGCCAGCTCCGGGGGACGAGCTAGCACAGATACGCAGTATTTT

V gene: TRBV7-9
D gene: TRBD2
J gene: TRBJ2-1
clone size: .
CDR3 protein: CASSFTSGVYNEQFF
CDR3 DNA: TGTGCCAGCAGCTTTACTAGCGGGGTCTACAATGAGCAGTTCTTC

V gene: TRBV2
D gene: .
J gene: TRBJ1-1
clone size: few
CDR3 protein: CASSIRLTEAFF
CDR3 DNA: TGTGCCAGCAGCATCAGGTTGACTGAAGCTTTCTTT

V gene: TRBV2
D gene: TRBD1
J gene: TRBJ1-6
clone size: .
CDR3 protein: CASSDRGRSPLHF
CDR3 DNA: TGTGCCAGCAGTGACAGGGGGCGTTCACCCCTCCACTTT

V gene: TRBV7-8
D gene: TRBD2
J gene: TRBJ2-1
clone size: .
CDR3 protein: CASSLELAVYNEQFF
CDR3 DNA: TGTGCCAGCAGCTTAGAACTAGCGGTTTACAATGAGCAGTTCTTC

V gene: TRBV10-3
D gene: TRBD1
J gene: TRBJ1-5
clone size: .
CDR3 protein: CAISESRQGTGQPQHF
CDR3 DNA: TGTGCCATCAGTGAGTCGAGACAGGGGACAGGCCAGCCCCAGCATTTT

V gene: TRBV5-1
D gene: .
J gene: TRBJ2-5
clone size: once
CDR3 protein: CASSLETEQETQYF
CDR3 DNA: TGCGCCAGCAGCCTCGAGACAGAACAAGAGACCCAGTACTTC